This T cell receptor (beta chain) was captured in a study of CD8+CD57+ T cells in acquired aplastic anemia. Study-wide background: When averaged, DNA from sorted CD4+ and CD8+ cells came to 3.2 ug. Findings of the study overall: Patients had about 31 CD8+ CDR3 sequences in common with controls (the shared set).

For CDR3 and TCR beta VDJ profiling, genomic DNA was the template used. TCRdb itself ran the reads through MiXCR, one entry per CDR3 protein. The table lists 150,000 to 200,000 distinct CDR3 sequences, 40% to 55% of them singletons. Notes on this clonotype: What it binds is not known.

Patients selected for sequencing had displayed CD8+CD57+ cell expansion by flow cytometry. Prior therapy had not been administered to any patient at the time of blood sampling. With 3 bases clipped from V and 4 bases from J, the junction kept 6 bases outside the gene matches. The CDR3 has 15 amino acids. Per the germline V gene, CDR1 is KGHDR and CDR2 is SFDVKD. The specimen was sorted CD4+, CD8+, or CD8+CD57+ T cells (not recorded which) from PBMCs. The chain couples TRBV24-1 to TRBJ2-5; 8 nucleotides align to TRBD2. This sequence originates from a human donor with aplastic anemia. CDR3 sequence reads: CATSDPPGGRETQYF. The CDR3 bases are TGTGCCACCAGTGATCCCCCGGGAGGGCGAGAGACCCAGTACTTC.